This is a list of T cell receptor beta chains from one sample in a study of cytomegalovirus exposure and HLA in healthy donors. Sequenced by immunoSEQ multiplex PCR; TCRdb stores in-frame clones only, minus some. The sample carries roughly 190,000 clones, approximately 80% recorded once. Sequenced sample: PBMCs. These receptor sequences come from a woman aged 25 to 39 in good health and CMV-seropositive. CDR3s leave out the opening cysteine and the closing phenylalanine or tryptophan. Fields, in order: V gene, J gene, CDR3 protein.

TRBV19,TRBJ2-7,ASSSTYVDEQY
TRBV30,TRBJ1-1,AWRSRGNTEAF
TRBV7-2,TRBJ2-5,ASGTAQETQY
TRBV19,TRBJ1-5,ASSMARADSNQPQH
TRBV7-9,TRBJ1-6,ASSSLGTGVSTLH
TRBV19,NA,ASSPPGQSSYEQY
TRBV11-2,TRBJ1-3,ASSSSWGNTIY
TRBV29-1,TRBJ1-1,SVGLNTEAF
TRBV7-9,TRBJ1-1,ASSWSTGPEAF
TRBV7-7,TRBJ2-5,ASSLGLGAKAETQY
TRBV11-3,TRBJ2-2,ASSPDRVNTGELF
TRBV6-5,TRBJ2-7,ASSYSVTYEQY
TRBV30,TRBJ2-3,ASSPADTQY
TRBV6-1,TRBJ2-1,ASSEIAGGPDEQF
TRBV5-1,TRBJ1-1,ATRFGQTNTEAF
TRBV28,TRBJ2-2,ASSLLGDLGELF
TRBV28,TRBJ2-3,ASSLHSTDTQY
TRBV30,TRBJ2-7,AWSHTSFYEQY
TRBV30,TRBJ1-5,AWSWSHRDQPQH
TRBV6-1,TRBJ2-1,ASSGTSAWSYNEQF
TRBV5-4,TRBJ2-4,ASSEGGASSLAKNIQY
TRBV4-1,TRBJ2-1,ASSQADRGYNEQF
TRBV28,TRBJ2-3,ASSILSGVSTDTQY
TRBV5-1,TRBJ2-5,ASSADRGQETQY
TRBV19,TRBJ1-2,ASSWVGFNYGYT
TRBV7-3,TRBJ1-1,ASSEHTGTEAF
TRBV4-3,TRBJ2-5,ASSQGRGKETQY
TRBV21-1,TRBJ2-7,ASSMAPGQGYEQY
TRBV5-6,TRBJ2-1,ASSVTGGSNEQF
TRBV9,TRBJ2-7,ASSVVCNYPSYEQY
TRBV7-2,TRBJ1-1,ASTQGRNTEAF
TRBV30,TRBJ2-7,AWCRGGMSEQY
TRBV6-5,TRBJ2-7,ASSISGGRREQY
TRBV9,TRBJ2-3,ASSVGRGAGGPDTQY
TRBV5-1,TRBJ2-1,ASSKNLAGGRNEQF
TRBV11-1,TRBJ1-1,ASSLQGADTEAF
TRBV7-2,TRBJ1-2,ASSLPSYGYT
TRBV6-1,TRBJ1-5,ASRRGGPGNQPQH
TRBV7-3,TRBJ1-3,ASSTGAAGNTIY
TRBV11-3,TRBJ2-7,ASSSGLASYEQY
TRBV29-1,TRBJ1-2,SVETAYGYT
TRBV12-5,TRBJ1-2,ASAAGTGGDFYGYT
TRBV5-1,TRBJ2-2,ASSYAGSRNTGELF
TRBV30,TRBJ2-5,AWGGLPIGETQY
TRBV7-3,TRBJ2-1,ASSLTSGRGWGEQF
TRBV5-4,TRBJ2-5,ASSLEGQGEVETQY
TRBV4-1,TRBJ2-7,ASSPQPGLAGIEQY
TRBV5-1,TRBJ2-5,ASATQGAQETQY